A single sample is the source of the 15 T cell receptor beta chains below, sequenced in a study of T-cell memory formation after mild COVID-19. TCRdb reanalysed the 5' RACE reads using MiXCR and keeps one entry per CDR3 protein. Among some 270,000 distinct CDR3 sequences listed, 15% were seen once. Sequenced sample: PBMCs or a T cell subset sorted from them (not recorded which). Receptors were obtained from an adult woman who had mild COVID-19 (a few samples of this study predate the infection). Cell type and time point are not known.

This chain joins TRBV11-3 and TRBJ2-6, with a possible D match to TRBD1 (5 bases). The germline V gene encodes CDR1 SGHNT and CDR2 YENEEA. The CDR3 length is 16 residues. Trimming took 2 bases from V and 1 from J, leaving 9 bases between them. CDR3 in amino acids: CASSLRGVSGANVLTF. The DNA for the CDR3 is TGTGCCAGCAGCTTAAGGGGTGTTTCTGGGGCCAACGTCCTGACTTTC.

This clonotype has just a few counts. The chain employs TRBV20-1 and TRBJ2-1; D is undetermined. The CDR3 loop spans 14 amino acids. From germline, CDR1 is DFQATT and CDR2 SNEGSKA (reference sequence). V lost 3 bases and J lost 3, with 12 bases in between. The CDR3 DNA sequence: TGCAGTGCTAGGGGTAGTAGGGTCTACAATGAGCAGTTCTTC. Its translation: CSARGSRVYNEQFF.

In this sample, this clonotype turned up a few times. The rearrangement uses TRBV12-3 or TRBV12-4 and TRBJ2-3; 10 nucleotides line up with TRBD2. The CDR3 loop spans 18 amino acids. Germline trimming cut 4 bases from V and 2 bases from J; bases unmatched to any gene: 12. CDR3 bases: TGTGCCAGCAGTTCCCTTGGAGCTAGCGGGGGAAACACAGATACGCAGTATTTT. It codes for CASSSLGASGGNTDTQYF.

The chain uses TRBV12-3 or TRBV12-4 and TRBJ2-1, with D unresolved. Trimming cost V 3 bases and J 6 bases, with 12 bases left between them. The CDR3 consists of 14 residues. The CDR3 DNA is TGTGCCAGCAGTTTGAGGACCAAAGGCAATGAGCAGTTCTTC. It encodes CASSLRTKGNEQFF.

This clonotype was counted between two and nine times. This rearrangement joins TRBV2 to TRBJ2-5, with unresolved D. Germline V gives CDR1 SNHLY, CDR2 FYNNEI. The length of the CDR3 is 12 residues. Trimming removed 5 bases at V and 5 bases at J, with 9 bases between. In DNA, the CDR3 is TGTGCCAGCAGTTTCCGACGGGAGACCCAGTACTTC. As protein: CASSFRRETQYF.

The V and J genes are TRBV7-2 and TRBJ2-7; D possibly uses TRBD1 or TRBD2 (5 bases each). Germline-derived CDR1 and CDR2 are SGHTA and FQGNSA. The CDR3 loop spans 12 amino acids. Trimming pared 5 bases from V and 5 bases from J, leaving 10 bases between. The CDR3 loop is CASSRDPHEQYF. CDR3 coding DNA: TGTGCCAGCAGCCGGGACCCCCACGAGCAGTACTTC.

This clonotype was counted between two and nine times. V is TRBV7-8 and J is TRBJ2-7; TRBD1 agrees at 7 bases. The CDR3 runs to 13 residues. The V gene end was trimmed by 5 bases and the J gene end by 5 bases; junction bases not matched to a gene: 6. Germline CDR1 is SGHVS and CDR2 is FQNEAQ. The CDR3 spells CASSQTGQNEQYF. Written as DNA, the CDR3 is TGTGCCAGCAGCCAGACAGGGCAAAACGAGCAGTACTTC.

This clonotype showed up many times. The chain combines TRBV24-1 with TRBJ2-5, with a weak D call TRBD2 (6 bases). The germline CDR1 and CDR2 sequences are KGHDR and SFDVKD. CDR3 length: 20 amino acids. The V gene lost 5 bases and the J gene lost 2 bases, with 29 bases spanning the gap. The CDR3 loop is CATSATFGGGQDSGQETQYF. The CDR3 nucleotides are TGTGCCACCAGTGCGACCTTCGGAGGAGGGCAGGACTCGGGACAAGAGACCCAGTACTTC.

The sample holds many counts of this clonotype. V gene TRBV6-5 combines with J gene TRBJ2-1, with 11 nucleotides matching TRBD2. V dropped 6 bases and J dropped 9; count of bases not matched to a gene: 25. The germline V gene has CDR1 MNHEY and CDR2 SVGAGI. The CDR3 length is 20 residues. CDR3 sequence reads: CASSRDRTGGTSGATREQFF. The CDR3 DNA follows: TGTGCCAGCAGCCGAGACAGAACGGGAGGGACTAGCGGAGCTACCCGTGAGCAGTTCTTC.

The V gene is TRBV2, the J gene TRBJ2-7, with 7 nucleotides matching TRBD1. The junction had 8 bases not matched to a gene; V was cut back by 7 bases and J by 2 bases. The CDR3 is made up of 14 amino acids. Germline-derived CDR1 and CDR2 are SNHLY and FYNNEI. CDR3: CASTLTGRPYEQYF. The CDR3 DNA sequence: TGTGCCAGCACCCTGACAGGGCGCCCCTACGAGCAGTACTTC.

This clonotype was counted between two and nine times. The chain joins TRBV7-2 to TRBJ2-3, with D possibly TRBD2 on 7 matching bases. CDR1 SGHTA and CDR2 FQGNSA come from the germline V gene. This CDR3 region has 17 residues. V gave up 1 base and J gave up 7 bases, with 21 bases separating them. CDR3 sequence: CASSLGIWGGGSYTQYF. CDR3 coding DNA: TGTGCCAGCAGCTTAGGAATCTGGGGAGGGGGATCATATACGCAGTATTTT.

The chain has TRBV24-1 and TRBJ1-5; no clear D. CDR1 is KGHDR and CDR2 is SFDVKD in the germline V gene. V was cut by 2 bases and J by 6 bases, with 10 bases left in between. The CDR3 loop spans 14 amino acids. DNA for the CDR3: TGTGCCACCAGTGATTCGCGGTTCGGTCAGCCCCAGCATTTT. It yields the protein CATSDSRFGQPQHF.

The genes are TRBV30 and TRBJ1-5; tentatively, D is TRBD1 (6 bases). CDR3 length: 15 amino acids. Germline V CDR1 and CDR2: GTSNPN, SVGIG (reference sequence). The V and J ends lost 3 bases and 1 base respectively, with 13 bases between them. In nucleotides, the CDR3 is TGTGCCTGGAGGGCGGGGGGCGCGAGCAATCAGCCCCAGCATTTT. Encoded protein: CAWRAGGASNQPQHF. The whole variable domain, filled in from reference TRBV30 and TRBJ1-5, reads SQTIHQWPATLVQPVGSPLSLECTVEGTSNPNLYWYRQAAGRGLQLLFYSVGIGQISSEVPQNLSASRPQDRQFILSSKKLLLSDSGFYLCAWRAGGASNQPQHFGDGTRLSIL.

The J gene is TRBJ1-5, the V gene TRBV12-3 or TRBV12-4, with 10 bases matching TRBD1. This CDR3 region has 16 residues. Germline trimming cut 5 bases from V and 4 bases from J; bases unmatched to any gene: 8. Here the CDR3 DNA reads TGTGCCAGCAGTAGCGCCGGGACAGGGGCTAATCAGCCCCAGCATTTT. This codes for CASSSAGTGANQPQHF.

The chain uses TRBV30 and TRBJ1-1; D uncertain. The V gene's germline CDR1 is GTSNPN and CDR2 SVGIG (reference sequence). The CDR3 contains 11 residues. With 2 bases removed from V and 13 bases from J, the gap between germline ends came to 14 bases. Here the CDR3 reads CAWSILGRGFF. In DNA form, the CDR3 reads TGTGCCTGGAGTATATTAGGGCGAGGTTTCTTT. The variable domain in full, completed from reference TRBV30 and TRBJ1-1, reads SQTIHQWPATLVQPVGSPLSLECTVEGTSNPNLYWYRQAAGRGLQLLFYSVGIGQISSEVPQNLSASRPQDRQFILSSKKLLLSDSGFYLCAWSILGRGFFGQGTRLTVV.